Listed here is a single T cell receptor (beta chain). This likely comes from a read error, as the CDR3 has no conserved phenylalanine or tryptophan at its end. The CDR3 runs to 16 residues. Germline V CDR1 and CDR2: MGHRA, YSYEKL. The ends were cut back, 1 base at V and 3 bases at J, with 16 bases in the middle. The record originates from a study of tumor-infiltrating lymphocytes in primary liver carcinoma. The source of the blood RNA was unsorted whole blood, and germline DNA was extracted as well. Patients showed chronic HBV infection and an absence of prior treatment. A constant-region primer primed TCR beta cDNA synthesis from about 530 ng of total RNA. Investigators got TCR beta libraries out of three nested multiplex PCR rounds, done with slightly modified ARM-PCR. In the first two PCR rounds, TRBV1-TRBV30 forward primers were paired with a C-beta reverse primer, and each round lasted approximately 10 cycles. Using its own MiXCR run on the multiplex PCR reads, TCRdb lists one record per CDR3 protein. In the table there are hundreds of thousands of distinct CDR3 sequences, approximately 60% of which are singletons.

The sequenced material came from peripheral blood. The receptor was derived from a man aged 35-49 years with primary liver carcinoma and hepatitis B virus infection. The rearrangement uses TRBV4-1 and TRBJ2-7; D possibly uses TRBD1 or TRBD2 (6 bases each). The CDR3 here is CASSQVGGTRYYEQYS. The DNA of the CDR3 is TGCGCCAGCAGCCAAGTGGGCGGGACAAGGTACTACGAGCAGTACTCC.